What follows are 24 T cell receptor beta chains derived from one specimen sequenced in a study of blood T cell repertoires in COVID-19. Here immunoSEQ multiplex PCR was the method, and the copy in TCRdb shows in-frame clones only, minus some. The data show 390,000 or so clones, with roughly 90% seen just once and around 3% held by the top ten. Sequencing was performed on peripheral blood. The receptors shown here come from a woman aged 25 to 45 with COVID-19, enrolled during active disease.

The rearrangement joins TRBV10-3 to TRBJ2-5; 11 nucleotides line up with TRBD2. Germline V CDR1 and CDR2: ENHRY, SYGVKD. The ends lost 10 bases at V and 1 base at J; junction bases unmatched: 11. The CDR3 sequence is 16 residues long. The CDR3 DNA follows: TGTGCCACCCAAGGGGCTAGCGGGGGGACCCAAGAGACCCAGTACTTC. It encodes CATQGASGGTQETQYF.

The rearrangement uses TRBV6-5 and TRBJ2-7; 10 nucleotides line up with TRBD1. Germline values: CDR1 MNHEY, CDR2 SVGAGI. Germline trimming cut 10 bases from V and 3 bases from J; bases unmatched to any gene: 9. The CDR3 is 14 residues long. CDR3 sequence reads: CATRLGDRGYEQYF. CDR3 coding DNA: TGTGCCACCAGACTCGGGGACAGGGGCTACGAGCAGTACTTC.

This chain links TRBV27 with TRBJ1-1; D may be TRBD1 (6 bases). Germline CDR1 MNHEY, CDR2 SMNVEV (reference sequence). The V end was cut by 6 bases, the J end by 3 bases, with 14 bases between. The CDR3 loop spans 14 amino acids. DNA for the CDR3: TGTGCCAGCAGGCGGGGGGGCGAGGACACTGAAGCTTTCTTT. The encoded protein is CASRRGGEDTEAFF.

V is TRBV6-5 and J is TRBJ1-6, with 9 nucleotides matching TRBD1. After removal of 7 bases from V and 8 bases from J, the junction contained 3 bases not matched to a gene. CDR3 length: 13 amino acids. The germline V gene has CDR1 MNHEY and CDR2 SVGAGI. This CDR3 is CASKWDRDSPLHF. As DNA, the CDR3 is TGTGCCAGCAAATGGGACAGGGATTCACCCCTCCACTTT.

V is TRBV14 and J is TRBJ2-7; no clear D gene. The CDR3 is made up of 11 amino acids. Trimming removed 3 bases from V and 2 bases from J, with 2 bases in between. Germline V gene data show CDR1 as SGHDN and CDR2 as FVKESK. CDR3 nucleotide sequence: TGTGCCAGCAGCCACGCCTACGAGCAGTACTTC. Translated: CASSHAYEQYF.

The table lists this clone with a count of one. The chain joins TRBV6-5 to TRBJ1-2, with D perhaps TRBD1 (5 bases). V lost 6 bases and J 0 bases, leaving 11 bases between the germline ends. The V gene's germline CDR1 is MNHEY and CDR2 SVGAGI. The CDR3 is 14 residues long. For the CDR3, the DNA is TGTGCCAGCAGCCGGGACTTTACTAACTATGGCTACACCTTC. Protein product: CASSRDFTNYGYTF.

This clone was recorded once. The J gene is TRBJ2-2, the V gene TRBV7-9; D uncertain. Germline V lookup: CDR1 SEHNR, CDR2 FQNEAQ (reference sequence). The germline V and J ends were trimmed by 5 bases and 2 bases, with 21 bases remaining between them. The CDR3 has 18 amino acids. The CDR3 is CASSRSIEERRNTGELFF. The CDR3 DNA reads as TGTGCCAGCAGCCGTAGCATTGAGGAACGACGTAACACCGGGGAGCTGTTTTTT.

This clone has just a few counts. The V and J genes are TRBV28 and TRBJ1-4, with no clear D. This CDR3 contains 14 residues. V shed 6 bases and J shed 4 bases, with 12 bases lying between them. Per germline, CDR1 MDHEN and CDR2 SYDVKM. CDR3 protein: CASRIGSINEKLFF. CDR3 bases: TGTGCCAGCAGAATTGGCAGTATTAATGAAAAACTGTTTTTT.

This sequence joins TRBV4-3 and TRBJ2-5; 7 bases fit TRBD2. With 1 base clipped from V and 4 bases from J, the junction kept 0 bases outside the gene matches. Germline lookup yields CDR1 LGHNA and CDR2 YSLEER. This CDR3 region has 13 residues. As DNA, the CDR3 is TGCGCCAGCAGCCAAGGCGGGGGAGAGACCCAGTACTTC. Encoded protein: CASSQGGGETQYF.

The rearrangement links TRBV7-2 to TRBJ2-7; TRBD2 is a possible D gene (5 bases). The CDR3 sequence is 15 residues long. Germline values: CDR1 SGHTA, CDR2 FQGNSA. The germline V and J ends were trimmed by 1 base and 6 bases, with 16 bases remaining between them. The CDR3 bases are TGTGCCAGCAGCTTAGTCGCGGACTCCCCGGGCGAGCAGTACGTC. Translated, it gives CASSLVADSPGEQYV.

The CDR3 protein is CASSVASSSINEQFF. The CDR3 DNA is TGTGCCAGCAGCGTAGCTTCCTCTAGTATCAATGAGCAGTTCTTC. The chain combines TRBV9 with TRBJ2-1; no reliable D call. Trimming took 0 bases from V and 6 from J, leaving 13 bases between them. The CDR3 is 15 residues long. Germline-derived CDR1 and CDR2 are SGDLS and YYNGEE. The complete variable domain, with remaining parts taken from reference TRBV9 and TRBJ2-1, reads DSGVTQTPKHLITATGQRVTLRCSPRSGDLSVYWYQQSLDQGLQFLIQYYNGEERAKGNILERFSAQQFPDLHSELNLSSLELGDSALYFCASSVASSSINEQFFGPGTRLTVL.

The J gene is TRBJ1-3, the V gene TRBV4-1, with D unclear. The V end lost 9 bases, the J end lost 0 bases, and 15 bases lay between the germline ends. CDR1 and CDR2 from the germline V gene are MGHRA and YSYEKL. The CDR3 contains 15 residues. In DNA form, the CDR3 reads TGCGCCAGTTCCCCAACGACTTCCTCTGGAAACACCATATATTTT. Amino acid sequence: CASSPTTSSGNTIYF.

In regard to this clone: An end of the junction does not agree with germline; a read error may underlie this. J is TRBJ2-6 and V is TRBV7-7; D perhaps matches TRBD1 (6 bases). The CDR3 length is 15 residues. CDR1 is SSHAT, CDR2 FNYEAQ, per germline (reference sequence). The CDR3 bases are TGTGCTAGCAGTCCTCCAGGGGTTGGGGCCAACGTCCTGACTTTC. As protein: CASSPPGVGANVLTF.

This clone appeared a single time. The chain carries TRBV24-1 and TRBJ2-1, with 11 nucleotides matching TRBD2. The CDR3 spans 14 residues. V lost 6 bases and J lost 9; bases outside the gene matches: 6. From germline, CDR1 is KGHDR and CDR2 SFDVKD. This CDR3 is CATSRRGTSGEQFF. CDR3 nucleotide sequence: TGTGCCACCAGTCGAAGGGGGACTAGCGGTGAGCAGTTCTTC.

The chain links TRBV27 to TRBJ2-1; TRBD1 matches 9 bases. Per the germline V gene, CDR1 is MNHEY and CDR2 is SMNVEV (reference sequence). This CDR3 has 16 amino acids. The trim removed 6 bases at V and 3 bases at J, leaving 9 bases unmatched. This CDR3 reads CASSPTWGQGYNEQFF. CDR3 nucleotide sequence: TGTGCCAGCAGCCCCACGTGGGGACAGGGCTACAATGAGCAGTTCTTC.

The chain has TRBV7-9 and TRBJ2-3; 8 bases match TRBD2. The length of the CDR3 is 17 residues. Looked up from germline, CDR1 is SEHNR and CDR2 is FQNEAQ (reference sequence). With V trimmed by 5 bases and J by 0 bases, 10 bases remained unmatched. The CDR3 loop reads CASSPRGGFSSTDTQYF. CDR3 DNA: TGTGCCAGCAGCCCTCGGGGGGGCTTCTCTAGCACAGATACGCAGTATTTT.

V usage is TRBV5-1 and J usage is TRBJ2-7; D unresolved. The germline V gene has CDR1 SGHRS and CDR2 YFSETQ. V lost 0 bases and J lost 6, with 16 bases in between. This CDR3 region has 15 residues. CDR3 loop: CASSLARVPRGEQYF. CDR3 in DNA: TGCGCCAGCAGCTTGGCCCGGGTTCCACGTGGCGAGCAGTACTTC.

This clone was counted between two and nine times. The V and J genes are TRBV20-1 and TRBJ2-1; unclear D gene. With 3 bases removed from V and 5 bases from J, the gap between germline ends came to 8 bases. The CDR3 loop spans 12 amino acids. Germline V gives CDR1 DFQATT, CDR2 SNEGSKA (reference sequence). CDR3: CSASWYNNEQFF. For the CDR3, the DNA is TGCAGTGCTAGTTGGTACAACAATGAGCAGTTCTTC.

The chain has TRBV7-6 and TRBJ2-1, with TRBD2 matching over 11 bases. This CDR3 is built from 16 residues. CDR1 is SGHVS and CDR2 is FNYEAQ in the germline V gene. After removal of 5 bases from V and 10 bases from J, the junction contained 13 bases not matched to a gene. As DNA, the CDR3 is TGTGCCAGCAGCGCAAAACTAGCGGGAGCGTCAGGAGAGCAGTTCTTC. This encodes CASSAKLAGASGEQFF.

This chain uses TRBV18 with TRBJ1-2; the D gene is possibly TRBD1 (5 bases). Between the trimmed V and J ends, which lost 3 bases and 3 bases, there was a span of 14 bases. CDR1 KGHSH and CDR2 LQKENI come from the germline V gene. The CDR3 totals 15 residues. CDR3 protein: CASSPAELGHYGYTF. The CDR3 coding sequence is TGTGCCAGCTCACCCGCGGAATTGGGGCACTATGGCTACACCTTC. The full variable domain, in which reference TRBV18 and TRBJ1-2 provide the parts outside the CDR3, is NAGVMQNPRHLVRRRGQEARLRCSPMKGHSHVYWYRQLPEEGLKFMVYLQKENIIDESGMPKERFSAEFPKEGPSILRIQQVVRGDSAAYFCASSPAELGHYGYTFGSGTRLTVV.

This clone was counted only a few times. V is TRBV20-1 and J is TRBJ1-2; 7 nucleotides line up with TRBD1. The length of the CDR3 is 15 residues. Germline V lookup: CDR1 DFQATT, CDR2 SNEGSKA (reference sequence). V dropped 3 bases and J dropped 2; count of bases not matched to a gene: 9. The CDR3 DNA follows: TGCAGTGCTAGTGACTCCCGGACAGGCAACTATGGCTACACCTTC. This codes for CSASDSRTGNYGYTF.

About this clone: One end of the junction fails to match germline, which may point to a read error. V gene TRBV15 combines with J gene TRBJ1-4, with a weak D call TRBD1 (6 bases). Germline V gene sequence: CDR1 LNHNV, CDR2 YYDKDF (reference sequence). The CDR3 consists of 18 residues. CDR3 region: CATSRGPFRDTYGEILFF. CDR3 sequence (DNA): TGTGCCACCAGCAGGGGACCGTTCCGGGACACCTATGGTGAAATACTGTTTTTT.

This chain uses TRBV19 with TRBJ1-5, with 9 bases aligning to TRBD1. This CDR3 contains 14 residues. Trimming removed 4 bases from V and 7 bases from J; junction bases left unmatched: 5. CDR1 and CDR2 (germline): LNHDA, SQIVND (reference sequence). CDR3 loop: CASSTRDREQPQHF. CDR3 nucleotides: TGTGCCAGTAGTACCCGGGACAGGGAACAGCCCCAGCATTTT. The whole variable domain, remainder taken from reference TRBV19 and TRBJ1-5, is DGGITQSPKYLFRKEGQNVTLSCEQNLNHDAMYWYRQDPGQGLRLIYYSQIVNDFQKGDIAEGYSVSREKKESFPLTVTSAQKNPTAFYLCASSTRDREQPQHFGDGTRLSIL.

The V gene is TRBV18, the J gene TRBJ2-3, with TRBD2 matching over 15 bases. CDR3 length: 16 residues. Germline values: CDR1 KGHSH, CDR2 LQKENI. The V and J ends lost 3 bases and 4 bases, in that order; junction bases with no gene match: 2. The CDR3 DNA reads TGTGCCAGCTCACCTGGACTAGCGGGAGGGTCAGATACGCAGTATTTT. Translating it yields CASSPGLAGGSDTQYF.